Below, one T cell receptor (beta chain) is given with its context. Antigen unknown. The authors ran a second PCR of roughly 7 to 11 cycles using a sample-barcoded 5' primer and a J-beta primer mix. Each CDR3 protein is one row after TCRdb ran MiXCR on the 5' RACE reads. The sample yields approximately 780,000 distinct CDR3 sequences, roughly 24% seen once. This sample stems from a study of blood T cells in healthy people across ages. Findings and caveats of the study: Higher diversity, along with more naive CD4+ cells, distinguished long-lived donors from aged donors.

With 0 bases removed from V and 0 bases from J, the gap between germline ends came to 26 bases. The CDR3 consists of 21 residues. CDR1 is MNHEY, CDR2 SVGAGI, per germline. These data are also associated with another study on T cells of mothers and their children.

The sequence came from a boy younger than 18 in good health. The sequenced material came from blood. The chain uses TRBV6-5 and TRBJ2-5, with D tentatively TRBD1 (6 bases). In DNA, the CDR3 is TGTGCCAGCAGTTACTCTTCAGCGACCCAAAGGAGGACAGAGCACCAAGAGACCCAGTACTTC. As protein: CASSYSSATQRRTEHQETQYF.